This T cell receptor (beta chain) is drawn from a study of post-analysis software for immune sequencing data. Findings of the study overall: Higher frequency in patients than in controls was seen for roughly five TRBV segments, with TRBV5-6, TRBV5-1 and TRBV20-1 among them. By F measure, strong co-clustering occurred among samples prepared in the same batch.

The CDR3 has 13 amino acids. Trimming took off 5 bases at V and 4 bases at J, with 11 bases between the two ends. Germline CDR1 MDHEN, CDR2 SYDVKM. Carried by the TCR beta cDNA libraries were unique molecular identifiers. TCRdb independently ran MiXCR on the PCR reads; one entry per CDR3 protein. The table includes around 710,000 distinct CDR3 sequences, 35% to 55% detected once. For this clonotype: Its antigen is still unknown.

This TCR derives from a girl aged 10 to 17 with multiple sclerosis. This sequence joins TRBV28 and TRBJ2-5, with D maybe TRBD1 (6 bases). Sequenced: blood. The CDR3 protein is CASSGGQLETQYF. CDR3 bases: TGTGCCAGCAGTGGAGGACAGCTAGAGACCCAGTACTTC. The variable domain in full, completed from reference TRBV28 and TRBJ2-5, reads DVKVTQSSRYLVKRTGEKVFLECVQDMDHENMFWYRQDPGLGLRLIYFSYDVKMKEKGDIPEGYSVSREKKERFSLILESASTNQTSMYLCASSGGQLETQYFGPGTRLLVL.